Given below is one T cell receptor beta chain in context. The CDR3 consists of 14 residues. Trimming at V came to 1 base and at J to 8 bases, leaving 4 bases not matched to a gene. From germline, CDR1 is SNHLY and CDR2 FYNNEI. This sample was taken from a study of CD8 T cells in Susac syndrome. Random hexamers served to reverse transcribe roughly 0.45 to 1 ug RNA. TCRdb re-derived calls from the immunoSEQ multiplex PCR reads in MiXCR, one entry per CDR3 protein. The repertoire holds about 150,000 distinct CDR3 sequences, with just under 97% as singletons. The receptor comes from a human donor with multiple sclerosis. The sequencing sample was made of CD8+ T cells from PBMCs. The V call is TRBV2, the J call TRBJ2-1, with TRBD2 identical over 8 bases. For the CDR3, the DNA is TGTGCCAGCAGTGAAGAGGGACTAGGCGATGAGCAGTTCTTC. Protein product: CASSEEGLGDEQFF.